This T cell receptor (beta chain) was obtained from a study of CD8 T cells in Susac syndrome. The CDR3 is made up of 14 amino acids. The V end lost 1 base, the J end lost 5 bases, and 10 bases lay between the germline ends. Germline V gives CDR1 SGHRS, CDR2 YFSETQ. This clonotype came up a few times. Healthy donors constituted the controls, which were matched for age and sex. Negative isolation yielded CD8+ and CD4+ T cells; FACS enriched TEMRA cells. Random-hexamer reverse transcription was applied to about 0.45 to 1 ug RNA. An immunoSEQ multiplex PCR amplified TCR beta CDR3 over 54 Vbeta and 13 Jbeta. TCRdb re-analysed the immunoSEQ multiplex PCR reads in MiXCR, keeping a single row per CDR3 protein. The sample lists 100,000 to 150,000 distinct CDR3 sequences, 85% to 95% occurring once.

Sample: CD4+ T cells from PBMCs. The gene calls are TRBV5-1 and TRBJ1-5; D not certain. The TCR was taken from a human donor in good health. The CDR3 DNA is TGCGCCAGCAGCTTGATTTCCGCTTATCAGCCCCAGCATTTT. It codes for CASSLISAYQPQHF.